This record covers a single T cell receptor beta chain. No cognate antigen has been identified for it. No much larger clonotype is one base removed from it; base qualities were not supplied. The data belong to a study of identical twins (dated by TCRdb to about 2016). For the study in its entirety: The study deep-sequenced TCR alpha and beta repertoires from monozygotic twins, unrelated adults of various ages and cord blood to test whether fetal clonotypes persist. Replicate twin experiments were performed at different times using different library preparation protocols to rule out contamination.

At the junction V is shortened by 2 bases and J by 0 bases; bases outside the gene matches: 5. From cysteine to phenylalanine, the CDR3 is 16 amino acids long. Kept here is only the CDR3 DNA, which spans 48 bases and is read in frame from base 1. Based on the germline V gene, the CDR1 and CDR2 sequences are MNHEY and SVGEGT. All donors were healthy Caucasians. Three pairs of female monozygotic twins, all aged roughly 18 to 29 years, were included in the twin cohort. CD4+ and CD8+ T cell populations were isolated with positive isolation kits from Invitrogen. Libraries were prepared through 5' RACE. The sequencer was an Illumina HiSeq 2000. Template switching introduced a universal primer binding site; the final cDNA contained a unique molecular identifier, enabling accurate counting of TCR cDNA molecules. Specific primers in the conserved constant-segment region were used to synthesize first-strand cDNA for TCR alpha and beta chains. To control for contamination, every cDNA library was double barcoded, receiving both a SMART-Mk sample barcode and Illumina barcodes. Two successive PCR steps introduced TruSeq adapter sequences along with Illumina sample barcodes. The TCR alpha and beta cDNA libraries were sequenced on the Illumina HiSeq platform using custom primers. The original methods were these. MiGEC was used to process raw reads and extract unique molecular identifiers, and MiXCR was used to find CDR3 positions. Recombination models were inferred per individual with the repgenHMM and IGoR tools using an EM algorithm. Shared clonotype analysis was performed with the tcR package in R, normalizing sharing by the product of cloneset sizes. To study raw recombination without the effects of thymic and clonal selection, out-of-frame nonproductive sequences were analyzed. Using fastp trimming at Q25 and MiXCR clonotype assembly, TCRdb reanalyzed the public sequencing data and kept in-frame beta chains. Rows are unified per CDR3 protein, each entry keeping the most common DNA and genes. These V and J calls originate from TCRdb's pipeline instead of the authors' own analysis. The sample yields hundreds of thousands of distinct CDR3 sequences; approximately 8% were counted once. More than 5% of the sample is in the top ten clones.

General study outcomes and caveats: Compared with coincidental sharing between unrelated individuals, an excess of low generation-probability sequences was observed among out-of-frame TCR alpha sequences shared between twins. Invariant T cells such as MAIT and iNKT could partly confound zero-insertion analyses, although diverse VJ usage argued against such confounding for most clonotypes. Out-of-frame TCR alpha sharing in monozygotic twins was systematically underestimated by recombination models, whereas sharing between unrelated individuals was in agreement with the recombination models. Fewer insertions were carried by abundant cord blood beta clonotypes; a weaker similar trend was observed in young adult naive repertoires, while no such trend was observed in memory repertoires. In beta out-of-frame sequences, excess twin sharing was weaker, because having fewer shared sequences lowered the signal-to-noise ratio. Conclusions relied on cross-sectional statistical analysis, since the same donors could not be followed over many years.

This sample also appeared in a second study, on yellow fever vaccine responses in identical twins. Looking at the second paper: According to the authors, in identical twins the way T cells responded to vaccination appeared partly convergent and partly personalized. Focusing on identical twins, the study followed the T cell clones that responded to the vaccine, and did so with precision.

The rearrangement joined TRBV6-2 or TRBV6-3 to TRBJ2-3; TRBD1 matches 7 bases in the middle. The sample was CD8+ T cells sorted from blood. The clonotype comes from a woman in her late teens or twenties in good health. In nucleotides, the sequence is TGTGCCAGCAGTTACACCGGGACAGCCAGCACAGATACGCAGTATTTT. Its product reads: CASSYTGTASTDTQYF.